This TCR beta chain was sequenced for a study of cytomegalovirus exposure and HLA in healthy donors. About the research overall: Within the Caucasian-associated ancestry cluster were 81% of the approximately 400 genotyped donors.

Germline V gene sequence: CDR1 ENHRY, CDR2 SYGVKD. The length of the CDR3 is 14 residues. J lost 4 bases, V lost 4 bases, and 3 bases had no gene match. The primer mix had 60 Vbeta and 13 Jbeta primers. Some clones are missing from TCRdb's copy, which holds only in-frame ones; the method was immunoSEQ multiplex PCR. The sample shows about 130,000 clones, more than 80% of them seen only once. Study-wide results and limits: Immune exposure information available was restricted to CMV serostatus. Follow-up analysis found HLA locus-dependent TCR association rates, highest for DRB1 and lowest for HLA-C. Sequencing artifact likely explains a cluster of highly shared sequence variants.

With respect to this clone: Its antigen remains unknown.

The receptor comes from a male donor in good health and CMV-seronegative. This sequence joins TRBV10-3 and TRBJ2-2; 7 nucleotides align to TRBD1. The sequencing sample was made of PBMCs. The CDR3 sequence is CAISGDSSTGELFF. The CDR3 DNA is TGTGCCATCAGTGGGGACAGTTCCACCGGGGAGCTGTTTTTT.